This T cell receptor (beta chain) originates from a study of CD8 T cells in Susac syndrome. An input of about 0.45 to 1 ug of RNA was subjected to reverse transcription using random hexamers. TCRdb passed the immunoSEQ multiplex PCR reads through MiXCR, listing each CDR3 protein once. Of approximately 170,000 distinct CDR3 sequences in the sample, about 90% are singletons; the top ten hold approximately 0.073%. Germline V gives CDR1 DFQATT, CDR2 SNEGSKA (reference sequence). There are 14 residues in the CDR3. Unmatched junction bases numbered 5, after V lost 5 bases and J lost 1 base. The chain employs TRBV20-1 and TRBJ1-1; 9 bases match TRBD1. This clonotype was obtained from a human donor in good health. Sequencing input: CD4+ T cells from PBMCs. The CDR3 protein is CSARTGAQNTEAFF. CDR3 sequence (DNA): TGCAGTGCTCGGACAGGGGCCCAGAACACTGAAGCTTTCTTT.